This TCR beta chain was observed in a study of cytomegalovirus exposure and HLA in healthy donors. Broader study findings: Per published accounts, TCR beta sequences correctly predicted the HLA-A and HLA-B alleles of most subjects. Later findings reportedly placed an Asian-associated ancestry cluster below the 666-donor mean for N-insertions. A later analysis by the authors found several of the most significant clusters apparently linked to common viral pathogens.

Germline CDR1 KGHSH, CDR2 LQKENI. V was clipped by 6 bases and J by 1 base, with 12 bases between them. CDR3 length: 14 residues. A word on this clone: Antigen: not known.

The study ran its PCR with 60 Vbeta and 13 Jbeta primers. Clones were read by immunoSEQ multiplex PCR, and TCRdb kept only the in-frame ones, dropping some. The table shows some 150,000 clones, with roughly 80% occurring only once. The rearrangement uses TRBV18 and TRBJ1-1; D may be TRBD1 (5 bases). The sequenced sample was PBMCs. This receptor was obtained from a woman aged 25 to 39 in good health and CMV-seronegative. In DNA, the CDR3 is TGTGCCAGCTCGCCGGTCAGGGAGAACACTGAAGCTTTCTTT. Translated: CASSPVRENTEAFF.